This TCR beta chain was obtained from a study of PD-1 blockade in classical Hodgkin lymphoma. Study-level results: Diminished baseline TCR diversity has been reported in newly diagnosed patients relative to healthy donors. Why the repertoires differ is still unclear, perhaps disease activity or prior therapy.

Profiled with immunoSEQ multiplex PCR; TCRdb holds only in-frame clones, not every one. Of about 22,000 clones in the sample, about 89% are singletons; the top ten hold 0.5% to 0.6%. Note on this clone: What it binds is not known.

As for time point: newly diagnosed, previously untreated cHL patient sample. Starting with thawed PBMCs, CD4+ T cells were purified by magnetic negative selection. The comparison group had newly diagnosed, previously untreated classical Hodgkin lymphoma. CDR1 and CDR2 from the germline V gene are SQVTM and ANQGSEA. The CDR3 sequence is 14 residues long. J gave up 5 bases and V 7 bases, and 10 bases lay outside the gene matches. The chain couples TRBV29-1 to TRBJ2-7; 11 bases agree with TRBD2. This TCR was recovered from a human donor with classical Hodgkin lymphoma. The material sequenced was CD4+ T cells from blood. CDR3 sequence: CSASTSGGIDEQYF. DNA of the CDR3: TGCAGCGCATCTACTAGCGGGGGCATAGACGAGCAGTACTTC.